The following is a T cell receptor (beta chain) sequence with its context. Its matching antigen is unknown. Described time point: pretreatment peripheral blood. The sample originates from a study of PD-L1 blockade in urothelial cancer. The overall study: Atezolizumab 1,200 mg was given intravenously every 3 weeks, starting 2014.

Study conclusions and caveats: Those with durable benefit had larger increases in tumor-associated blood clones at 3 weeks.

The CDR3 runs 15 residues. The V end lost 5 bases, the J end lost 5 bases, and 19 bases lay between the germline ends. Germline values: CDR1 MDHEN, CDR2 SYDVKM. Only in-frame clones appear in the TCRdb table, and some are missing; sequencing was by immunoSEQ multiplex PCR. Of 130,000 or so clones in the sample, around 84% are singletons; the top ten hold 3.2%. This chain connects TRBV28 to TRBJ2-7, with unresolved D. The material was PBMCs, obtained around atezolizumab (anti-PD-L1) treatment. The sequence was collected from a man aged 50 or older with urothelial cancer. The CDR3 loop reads CASSTLQVSRNEQYF. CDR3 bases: TGTGCCAGCAGTACCCTCCAGGTCTCCCGGAACGAGCAGTACTTC.